This section outlines one T cell receptor (beta chain) sequence together with its context. The sample comes from a study of cytomegalovirus exposure and HLA in healthy donors. The germline gives CDR1 SGDLS, CDR2 YYNGEE. Trimming took 4 bases from V and 6 from J, leaving 11 bases between them. The CDR3 loop spans 13 amino acids. PCR involved 60 Vbeta and 13 Jbeta primers. Measured with immunoSEQ multiplex PCR; TCRdb has only the in-frame clones, and not every one. The profile shows some 100,000 clones, about 80% of them singletons. The gene calls are TRBV9 and TRBJ1-5; D gene unclear. The TCR comes from a woman aged 45-65 years in good health and CMV-seropositive. Sequencing was carried out using PBMCs. CDR3 protein: CASSPSGGQPQHF. The CDR3 DNA reads TGTGCCAGCAGCCCAAGCGGAGGTCAGCCCCAGCATTTT.